This is a list of T cell receptor beta chains from one sample in a study of beta chain features in type 1 diabetes. Sequenced by immunoSEQ multiplex PCR; TCRdb stores in-frame clones only, minus some. This table holds some 100,000 clones, under 40% found once. Specimen: stem cell memory CD4+ T cells from blood. The receptors come from a woman under 30 in good health. CDR3s include the opening cysteine and the closing phenylalanine or tryptophan. Fields, in order: J gene, V gene, clone size, CDR3 length, D gene, CDR3 protein, CDR3 DNA. D genes are given only for firm matches. Expanded clones get a size class; other rows say once, few or many, or leave the size out.

TRBJ1-1 | TRBV4-3 | - | 12 | - | CASSHQNTEAFF | TGCGCCAGCAGCCACCAGAACACTGAAGCTTTCTTT
TRBJ1-2 | TRBV15 | - | 16 | - | CATSREWDGGFNGYTF | TGTGCCACCAGCAGAGAGTGGGACGGGGGGTTTAACGGCTACACCTTC
TRBJ2-1 | TRBV5-1 | - | 13 | - | CASSETNYNEQFF | TGCGCCAGCAGCGAGACTAACTACAATGAGCAGTTCTTC
TRBJ1-1 | TRBV18 | - | 15 | - | CASSPPFGSHTEAFF | TGTGCCAGCTCACCCCCGTTTGGCAGTCACACTGAAGCTTTCTTT
TRBJ2-3 | TRBV27 | - | 14 | - | CASSRPTSTDTQYF | TGTGCCAGCAGCCGACCGACTAGCACAGATACGCAGTATTTT
TRBJ1-5 | TRBV19 | few | 14 | - | CASSIPGLNQPQHF | TGTGCCAGTAGTATCCCGGGACTCAATCAGCCCCAGCATTTT
TRBJ2-7 | TRBV2 | - | 14 | - | CASSLTGRIDEQYF | TGTGCCAGCAGTCTGACAGGCAGAATTGACGAGCAGTACTTC
TRBJ1-1 | TRBV6-6 | few | 14 | - | CASSYAGGSTEAFF | TGTGCCAGCAGTTACGCGGGGGGTTCCACTGAAGCTTTCTTT
TRBJ1-1 | TRBV7-9 | - | 14 | - | CASSLSRFNTEAFF | TGTGCCAGCAGCTTATCTAGGTTTAACACTGAAGCTTTCTTT
TRBJ1-1 | TRBV28 | - | 13 | - | CASSKTGNTEAFF | TGTGCCAGCAGCAAAACCGGGAACACTGAAGCTTTCTTT
TRBJ2-1 | TRBV5-1 | - | 17 | TRBD2 | CASSLPSAGRGYNEQFF | TGCGCCAGCAGCTTGCCCTCTGCGGGGAGGGGCTACAATGAGCAGTTCTTC
TRBJ2-7 | TRBV27 | - | 15 | - | CASSLLGQINYEQYF | TGTGCCAGCAGTTTATTGGGGCAGATCAACTACGAGCAGTACTTC
TRBJ2-7 | TRBV7-9 | - | 14 | TRBD1 | CASSPRTGRYEQYF | TGTGCCAGCAGCCCCCGGACAGGGCGGTACGAGCAGTACTTC
TRBJ1-5 | TRBV5-8 | - | 15 | - | CASSFGRDSNQPQHF | TGTGCCAGCAGCTTTGGCCGGGATAGCAATCAGCCCCAGCATTTT
TRBJ2-1 | TRBV30 | - | 13 | TRBD2 | CAWSEGLAGEQFF | TGTGCCTGGAGTGAAGGACTAGCGGGTGAGCAGTTCTTC